Listed here are 18 T cell receptor beta chains from one sample, sequenced in a study of cytomegalovirus exposure and HLA in healthy donors. Vbeta (60) and Jbeta (13) primers were used in the PCR. Profiled with immunoSEQ multiplex PCR; TCRdb holds only in-frame clones, not every one. The listing records more than 95,000 clones. The sequenced sample consisted of PBMCs. These receptors were taken from a man aged 30 to 39 in good health and CMV-seronegative.

V is TRBV11-2 and J is TRBJ1-6, with 8 bases fitting TRBD1. The J segment lost 10 bases and the V segment lost 5 bases, leaving 7 bases of the junction unmatched. The germline CDR1 and CDR2 sequences are SGHAT and FQNNGV. CDR3 size: 14 residues. The CDR3 is CASSPDRDESPLHF. The CDR3 DNA reads TGTGCCAGCAGCCCGGACAGGGATGAGTCACCCCTCCACTTT.

The chain links TRBV28 to TRBJ1-2, with D perhaps matching TRBD1 (5 bases). The CDR3 covers 17 residues. Per the germline V gene, CDR1 is MDHEN and CDR2 is SYDVKM. V lost 6 bases and J 0 bases, leaving 20 bases between the germline ends. The CDR3, as DNA: TGTGCCAGCAGCCCCCCTGGAGGGACGCGAGCTAACTATGGCTACACCTTC. As protein: CASSPPGGTRANYGYTF.

The V and J genes are TRBV19 and TRBJ2-1, with no clear D. The CDR3 covers 10 residues. V gave up 8 bases and J gave up 11 bases, with 10 bases separating them. The V gene's germline CDR1 is LNHDA and CDR2 SQIVND (reference sequence). The CDR3 reads CASVTPQQFF. The CDR3 region has the DNA TGTGCCAGTGTGACACCCCAGCAGTTCTTC.

The chain employs TRBV6-6 and TRBJ1-6; a possible D gene is TRBD1 (5 bases). V lost 7 bases, J lost 6 bases, and 16 bases lay in between. Germline CDR1 is MNHNY and CDR2 is SVGAGI (reference sequence). The CDR3 is made up of 15 amino acids. CDR3 nucleotide sequence: TGTGCCAGCAATTGGGGGGTAGGGGCTAATTCACCCCTCCACTTT. Its protein is CASNWGVGANSPLHF.

The chain uses TRBV2 and TRBJ2-7, with D possibly matching TRBD2 (8 bases). Germline V CDR1 and CDR2: SNHLY, FYNNEI. Trimming removed 10 bases at V and 2 bases at J, with 15 bases between. The CDR3 loop spans 13 amino acids. The CDR3 region has the DNA TGTGCCATCGTAGCGGGACAGACCTACGAGCAGTACTTC. Translated: CAIVAGQTYEQYF.

V and J are TRBV2 and TRBJ2-6, with D possibly being TRBD1 (6 bases). The V end was cut by 6 bases, the J end by 0 bases, with 15 bases between. The CDR3 covers 17 residues. Looked up from germline, CDR1 is SNHLY and CDR2 is FYNNEI. The CDR3 protein is CASSPRDKGSGANVLTF. Written as DNA, the CDR3 is TGTGCCAGCAGCCCCCGGGACAAGGGCTCTGGGGCCAACGTCCTGACTTTC.

This chain joins TRBV28 and TRBJ1-5; D is perhaps TRBD1 (6 bases). V was shortened by 5 bases and J by 7 bases, with 24 bases between the two germline ends. The length of the CDR3 is 17 residues. CDR1 is MDHEN, CDR2 SYDVKM, per germline. For the CDR3, the DNA is TGTGCCAGCAGTCTTACCCATGGACCGCAGGGGATCCAGCCCCAGCATTTT. The encoded protein is CASSLTHGPQGIQPQHF.

This sequence joins TRBV5-1 and TRBJ2-4, with 10 bases that match TRBD1. Germline loops: CDR1 SGHRS, CDR2 YFSETQ. The CDR3 runs to 15 residues. Losses at the gene ends were 4 bases for V and 4 bases for J; bases not matched to a gene: 5. The CDR3 region is CASSATGGLKNIQYF. For the CDR3, the DNA is TGCGCCAGCAGCGCGACAGGGGGCTTAAAAAACATTCAGTACTTC.

The rearrangement joins TRBV10-3 to TRBJ2-3; the D gene is possibly TRBD1 (5 bases). This CDR3 has 14 amino acids. CDR1 ENHRY and CDR2 SYGVKD come from the germline V gene. Trimming stripped 7 bases from V and 2 bases from J, with 13 bases between. CDR3 nucleotide sequence: TGTGCCATCAATTCAGGGTCCTACACAGATACGCAGTATTTT. Amino acid sequence: CAINSGSYTDTQYF.

The gene calls are TRBV29-1 and TRBJ2-7, with 12 bases matching TRBD1. V lost 6 bases, J lost 5 bases, and 5 bases stayed unmatched. Germline CDR1 and CDR2: SQVTM and ANQGSEA. The CDR3 covers 13 residues. This chain's CDR3 is CSVGTGGSDEQYF. CDR3 DNA: TGCAGCGTGGGGACAGGGGGCTCGGACGAGCAGTACTTC.

V usage is TRBV6-1 and J usage is TRBJ1-3, with D possibly TRBD1 on 5 matching bases. Germline V gene lookup returns CDR1 MNHNS and CDR2 SASEGT. The CDR3 extends over 15 amino acids. V shed 6 bases and J shed 0 bases, with 12 bases lying between them. The CDR3 reads CASRPQVSSGNTIYF. CDR3 sequence (DNA): TGTGCCAGCAGGCCACAGGTTAGCTCTGGAAACACCATATATTTT.

The CDR3: CAWSFQVKSNEQFF. The CDR3 nucleotides read TGTGCCTGGAGTTTCCAGGTAAAGTCCAATGAGCAGTTCTTC. This chain joins TRBV30 and TRBJ2-1; D unresolved. The CDR3 extends over 14 amino acids. V was cut by 2 bases and J by 6 bases, with 14 bases left in between. Germline lookup yields CDR1 GTSNPN and CDR2 SVGIG (reference sequence).

V usage is TRBV2 and J usage is TRBJ1-6, with D possibly being TRBD1 (5 bases). This CDR3 has 15 amino acids. Trimming took 2 bases from V and 7 from J, leaving 12 bases between them. Germline CDR1 is SNHLY and CDR2 is FYNNEI. The CDR3 DNA reads as TGTGCCAGCAGTGAAACCAGGGTACTCAATTCACCCCTCCACTTT. Amino acids: CASSETRVLNSPLHF.

This chain links TRBV27 with TRBJ1-5; D is undetermined. Germline loops: CDR1 MNHEY, CDR2 SMNVEV (reference sequence). CDR3 length equals 14 residues. Trimming removed 6 bases at V and 3 bases at J, with 12 bases between. The DNA of the CDR3 is TGTGCCAGCAGCGGCGGGGTAAACAATCAGCCCCAGCATTTT. Translating gives CASSGGVNNQPQHF.

The chain carries TRBV25-1 and TRBJ2-7; the D gene is possibly TRBD2 (6 bases). The CDR3 extends over 14 amino acids. Trimming cost V 5 bases and J 4 bases, with 15 bases left between them. Germline assignment: CDR1 MGHDK and CDR2 SYGVNS. Here the CDR3 DNA reads TGTGCCAGCAGTAGGGGATCCCGGGGGTACGAGCAGTACTTC. It is translated as CASSRGSRGYEQYF.

The chain has TRBV14 and TRBJ2-1; 9 nucleotides line up with TRBD2. This CDR3 has 16 amino acids. V was clipped by 4 bases and J by 6 bases; unmatched bases: 10. Germline CDR1 and CDR2: SGHDN and FVKESK. The CDR3, as DNA: TGTGCCAGCAGCCCTCCGGGACTAGCTTTGGGCAATGAGCAGTTCTTC. Translating gives CASSPPGLALGNEQFF. Combining the CDR3 with reference TRBV14 and TRBJ2-1 gives the whole variable domain EAGVTQFPSHSVIEKGQTVTLRCDPISGHDNLYWYRRVMGKEIKFLLHFVKESKQDESGMPNNRFLAERTGGTYSTLKVQPAELEDSGVYFCASSPPGLALGNEQFFGPGTRLTVL.

The chain recombines TRBV7-9 with TRBJ1-1; perhaps TRBD1 as D (6 bases). CDR1 and CDR2 (germline): SEHNR, FQNEAQ (reference sequence). The CDR3 extends over 15 amino acids. V was clipped by 5 bases and J by 0 bases, with 13 bases between them. The CDR3 DNA reads TGTGCCAGCAGCGCTCCGGGACACCTGAACACTGAAGCTTTCTTT. It translates to CASSAPGHLNTEAFF. The complete variable domain, with remaining parts taken from reference TRBV7-9 and TRBJ1-1, reads DTGVSQNPRHKITKRGQNVTFRCDPISEHNRLYWYRQTLGQGPEFLTYFQNEAQLEKSRLLSDRFSAERPKGSFSTLEIQRTEQGDSAMYLCASSAPGHLNTEAFFGQGTRLTVV.

This sequence joins TRBV6-6 and TRBJ2-1, with 14 bases aligning to TRBD2. Losses at the gene ends were 7 bases for V and 8 bases for J; bases not matched to a gene: 7. Germline V gene lookup returns CDR1 MNHNY and CDR2 SVGAGI (reference sequence). The CDR3 has 15 amino acids. CDR3 sequence reads: CASTPGLAGADEQFF. CDR3 nucleotides: TGTGCCAGCACCCCGGGACTAGCGGGAGCGGATGAGCAGTTCTTC.